The next 29 T cell receptor beta chains were all read from a single sample in a study of technical replicates of blood from a handful of donors. Assay used: immunoSEQ multiplex PCR; TCRdb lists only in-frame clones, some missing. The sample yields 70,000 to 85,000 clones, approximately 97% seen once. Material: T cells isolated from PBMCs. These receptors all stem from a human donor in good health.

V and J are TRBV5-1 and TRBJ1-1; D perhaps matches TRBD1 (6 bases). Trimming removed 4 bases at V and 4 bases at J, with 23 bases between. The CDR3 consists of 17 residues. Germline CDR1 and CDR2: SGHRS and YFSETQ. This CDR3 is CASSLRLGQGIPTEAFF. CDR3 in DNA: TGCGCCAGCAGCCTCCGATTAGGTCAGGGGATTCCCACTGAAGCTTTCTTT.

This clone was seen a single time. V and J are TRBV30 and TRBJ2-7; the D gene is possibly TRBD2 (5 bases). V gave up 1 base and J gave up 5 bases, with 15 bases separating them. Germline CDR1 GTSNPN, CDR2 SVGIG (reference sequence). The length of the CDR3 is 14 residues. As DNA, the CDR3 is TGTGCCTGGAGTGGGGTACCTCGGCGGGACGAGCAGTACTTC. Amino acids: CAWSGVPRRDEQYF. The full variable domain, in which reference TRBV30 and TRBJ2-7 provide the parts outside the CDR3, is SQTIHQWPATLVQPVGSPLSLECTVEGTSNPNLYWYRQAAGRGLQLLFYSVGIGQISSEVPQNLSASRPQDRQFILSSKKLLLSDSGFYLCAWSGVPRRDEQYFGPGTRLTVT.

The rearrangement links TRBV29-1 to TRBJ1-1; no reliable D call. The CDR3 totals 10 residues. Germline V gene data show CDR1 as SQVTM and CDR2 as ANQGSEA. The V end lost 5 bases, the J end lost 6 bases, and 7 bases lay between the germline ends. CDR3 DNA: TGCAGCGTTCTGGGAGCTGAAGCTTTCTTT. Amino acid sequence: CSVLGAEAFF. The variable domain in full, completed from reference TRBV29-1 and TRBJ1-1, reads SAVISQKPSRDICQRGTSLTIQCQVDSQVTMMFWYRQQPGQSLTLIATANQGSEATYESGFVIDKFPISRPNLTFSTLTVSNMSPEDSSIYLCSVLGAEAFFGQGTRLTVV.

This chain links TRBV28 with TRBJ2-7; D gene unclear. V dropped 3 bases and J dropped 0 bases, with 9 bases sitting between them. The length of the CDR3 is 14 residues. Per the germline V gene, CDR1 is MDHEN and CDR2 is SYDVKM. The CDR3 region has the DNA TGTGCCAGCAGTTTGCTAGTAGGCTCCTACGAGCAGTACTTC. It is translated as CASSLLVGSYEQYF.

The J gene is TRBJ1-2, the V gene TRBV10-3; 12 nucleotides match TRBD1. In germline, CDR1 is ENHRY, CDR2 SYGVKD. The length of the CDR3 is 13 residues. Trimming cost V 9 bases and J 2 bases; bases outside gene matches: 1. DNA of the CDR3: TGTGCCATAGGGACAGGGGGCAACTATGGCTACACCTTC. Translated, it gives CAIGTGGNYGYTF.

The chain uses TRBV10-3 and TRBJ1-2; a possible D gene is TRBD1 (6 bases). The CDR3 is 16 residues long. Germline V gene data show CDR1 as ENHRY and CDR2 as SYGVKD. Trimming shortened V by 2 bases and J by 7 bases, and 20 bases separated the two germline ends. CDR3 amino acids: CAISERGGAEAPGYTF. In DNA form, the CDR3 reads TGTGCCATCAGTGAGAGAGGGGGGGCCGAAGCCCCTGGCTACACCTTC.

This chain connects TRBV14 to TRBJ2-5; 7 nucleotides match TRBD1. Looked up from germline, CDR1 is SGHDN and CDR2 is FVKESK. The ends lost 5 bases at V and 3 bases at J; junction bases unmatched: 6. The CDR3 totals 14 residues. As DNA, the CDR3 is TGTGCCAGCAGCGCCACCACAGGGGAAGAGACCCAGTACTTC. This codes for CASSATTGEETQYF.

The chain is built from TRBV18 and TRBJ2-7; TRBD1 aligns across 12 bases. The germline V gene encodes CDR1 KGHSH and CDR2 LQKENI. The CDR3 runs to 16 residues. The junction had 13 bases not matched to a gene; V was cut back by 6 bases and J by 7 bases. This CDR3 reads CASSRQGTGGSGEQYF. CDR3 nucleotides: TGTGCCAGCTCTCGTCAGGGGACAGGGGGCTCGGGAGAGCAGTACTTC.

The chain recombines TRBV2 with TRBJ2-7, with D tentatively TRBD2 (5 bases). V was shortened by 10 bases and J by 5 bases, with 12 bases between the two germline ends. The CDR3 totals 11 residues. From germline, CDR1 is SNHLY and CDR2 FYNNEI. CDR3: CATRTANEQYF. In DNA, the CDR3 is TGTGCCACCAGGACTGCTAACGAGCAGTACTTC.

The rearrangement joins TRBV7-9 to TRBJ1-2; TRBD1 matches 7 bases. Unmatched junction bases numbered 21, after V lost 3 bases and J lost 8 bases. CDR1 and CDR2 (germline): SEHNR, FQNEAQ (reference sequence). The CDR3 loop spans 18 amino acids. The DNA of the CDR3 is TGTGCCAGCAGCTTTTCAATACCTAGACAGGGACGATCTCAGGGCTACACCTTC. Amino acids: CASSFSIPRQGRSQGYTF. Combining the CDR3 with reference TRBV7-9 and TRBJ1-2 gives the whole variable domain DTGVSQNPRHKITKRGQNVTFRCDPISEHNRLYWYRQTLGQGPEFLTYFQNEAQLEKSRLLSDRFSAERPKGSFSTLEIQRTEQGDSAMYLCASSFSIPRQGRSQGYTFGSGTRLTVV.

V gene TRBV4-1 combines with J gene TRBJ1-4, with D uncertain. The CDR3 has 13 residues. Germline CDR1 and CDR2: MGHRA and YSYEKL. V was trimmed by 4 bases and J by 7 bases, leaving 10 bases between them. This CDR3 is CASSLLSGEKLFF. CDR3 nucleotides: TGCGCCAGCAGCCTCCTCTCAGGTGAAAAACTGTTTTTT.

This chain uses TRBV30 with TRBJ1-3; D is uncertain. CDR1 is GTSNPN, CDR2 SVGIG, per germline (reference sequence). The V end was cut by 3 bases, the J end by 9 bases, with 6 bases between. The CDR3 consists of 10 residues. The CDR3 DNA is TGTGCCTGGAGCCGTCTCACCATATATTTT. This gives the protein CAWSRLTIYF.

V gene TRBV28 combines with J gene TRBJ2-2; D remains unclear. In germline, CDR1 is MDHEN, CDR2 SYDVKM. V gave up 7 bases and J gave up 7 bases, with 22 bases separating them. The CDR3 runs 16 residues. The CDR3 loop is CASTPDTLLGNGELFF. The DNA for the CDR3 is TGTGCCAGCACCCCTGACACGCTACTTGGCAACGGGGAGCTGTTTTTT.

The rearrangement links TRBV5-1 to TRBJ2-2, with D perhaps TRBD1 (6 bases). The length of the CDR3 is 15 residues. V was clipped by 1 base and J by 6 bases, with 13 bases between them. The V gene's germline CDR1 is SGHRS and CDR2 YFSETQ. Here the CDR3 reads CASSLSGTPAGELFF. The CDR3 nucleotides read TGCGCCAGCAGCTTGTCCGGGACACCAGCCGGGGAGCTGTTTTTT.

J is TRBJ1-2 and V is TRBV18, with D perhaps matching TRBD1 (6 bases). This CDR3 is built from 14 residues. V lost 0 bases and J lost 4, with 9 bases in between. In germline, CDR1 is KGHSH, CDR2 LQKENI. Written as DNA, the CDR3 is TGTGCCAGCTCACCACCGCCAGGGGTCTATGGCTACACCTTC. This sequence encodes CASSPPPGVYGYTF.

The chain couples TRBV19 to TRBJ1-1; TRBD1 is a possible D gene (5 bases). Trimming took off 9 bases at V and 0 bases at J, with 11 bases between the two ends. CDR3 size: 13 residues. Germline V gene sequence: CDR1 LNHDA, CDR2 SQIVND (reference sequence). In DNA, the CDR3 is TGTGCCAGCTCGGGGGGAATGAACACTGAAGCTTTCTTT. This translates into CASSGGMNTEAFF.

The J gene is TRBJ2-1, the V gene TRBV28, with 13 bases matching TRBD2. The CDR3 has 17 amino acids. The junction had 10 bases not matched to a gene; V was cut back by 9 bases and J by 2 bases. Germline-derived CDR1 and CDR2 are MDHEN and SYDVKM. CDR3 sequence reads: CASGGLAGSWPYNEQFF. CDR3 nucleotide sequence: TGTGCCAGTGGGGGACTAGCGGGAAGTTGGCCCTACAATGAGCAGTTCTTC.

The chain carries TRBV5-6 and TRBJ1-2; a possible D gene is TRBD1 (6 bases). The CDR3 loop spans 14 amino acids. V was clipped by 0 bases and J by 6 bases, with 12 bases between them. Germline V gives CDR1 SGHDT, CDR2 YYEEEE. The CDR3 loop reads CASSLVTGGDGYTF. DNA for the CDR3: TGTGCCAGCAGCTTGGTGACAGGAGGCGATGGCTACACCTTC.

The rearrangement uses TRBV6-6 and TRBJ2-2; D is uncertain. The CDR3 extends over 13 amino acids. In germline, CDR1 is MNHNY, CDR2 SVGAGI (reference sequence). Between the trimmed V and J ends, which lost 5 bases and 2 bases, there was a span of 6 bases. CDR3 bases: TGTGCCAGCAGTCGGGTAAACACCGGGGAGCTGTTTTTT. Translating it yields CASSRVNTGELFF.

This chain links TRBV4-1 with TRBJ1-4; maybe TRBD1 (6 bases). The CDR3 sequence is 15 residues long. Per germline, CDR1 MGHRA and CDR2 YSYEKL. V shed 4 bases and J shed 8 bases, with 17 bases lying between them. The DNA of the CDR3 is TGCGCCAGCAGCCCGACCCCGGGACACAGGGAAAAACTGTTTTTT. Translating gives CASSPTPGHREKLFF.

The chain couples TRBV9 to TRBJ1-2; no definite D call. Trimming shortened V by 3 bases and J by 2 bases, and 17 bases separated the two germline ends. Germline V gives CDR1 SGDLS, CDR2 YYNGEE. The CDR3 contains 16 residues. The DNA for the CDR3 is TGTGCCAGCAGCGGTCGGGTAGAAACAACCAACTATGGCTACACCTTC. Translating it yields CASSGRVETTNYGYTF.

The J gene is TRBJ2-7, the V gene TRBV19, with TRBD1 matching 7 bases. This CDR3 spans 18 amino acids. V shed 3 bases, J shed 4 bases, and the junction held 18 bases outside the gene matches. Germline CDR1 is LNHDA and CDR2 is SQIVND (reference sequence). CDR3 nucleotides: TGTGCCAGTAGTATTAAAGGGTCGTCCGGGACAGAAAATTACGAGCAGTACTTC. It is translated as CASSIKGSSGTENYEQYF.

The chain is built from TRBV5-1 and TRBJ2-1, with 9 nucleotides matching TRBD1. Germline V gene sequence: CDR1 SGHRS, CDR2 YFSETQ. This CDR3 spans 15 amino acids. Unmatched junction bases numbered 5, after V lost 0 bases and J lost 7 bases. CDR3 DNA: TGCGCCAGCAGCTTGGCCGGGACAGGGAGGAATGAGCAGTTCTTC. The encoded protein is CASSLAGTGRNEQFF.

V gene TRBV6-1 combines with J gene TRBJ1-6; 8 positions agree with TRBD1. Per germline, CDR1 MNHNS and CDR2 SASEGT. This CDR3 is built from 15 residues. The trim removed 6 bases at V and 8 bases at J, leaving 9 bases unmatched. CDR3 in amino acids: CASRMDRANYSPLHF. Written as DNA, the CDR3 is TGTGCCAGCAGGATGGACAGGGCGAATTATTCACCCCTCCACTTT.

The chain has TRBV5-1 and TRBJ2-5, with D perhaps TRBD1 (6 bases). This CDR3 contains 13 residues. V shed 3 bases and J shed 2 bases, with 8 bases lying between them. Germline V gives CDR1 SGHRS, CDR2 YFSETQ. CDR3 coding DNA: TGCGCCAGCAGCTATGGACAGCAAGAGACCCAGTACTTC. It specifies CASSYGQQETQYF.

V is TRBV7-9 and J is TRBJ1-2; TRBD1 agrees at 8 bases. After removal of 3 bases from V and 8 bases from J, the junction contained 5 bases not matched to a gene. CDR1 is SEHNR and CDR2 is FQNEAQ in the germline V gene (reference sequence). This CDR3 has 13 amino acids. The CDR3 DNA reads as TGTGCCAGCAGCTTTTCGACAGGGGAAGGCTACACCTTC. It is translated as CASSFSTGEGYTF.

This clone was seen once. The chain uses TRBV2 and TRBJ1-4; 10 nucleotides align to TRBD1. Trimming took 5 bases from V and 8 from J; bases not matched to a gene: 5. Germline V gene data show CDR1 as SNHLY and CDR2 as FYNNEI. CDR3 length: 14 amino acids. The CDR3 DNA is TGTGCCAGCAGTCGACAGGGGGCAGGAGAAAAACTGTTTTTT. It codes for CASSRQGAGEKLFF. Combining the CDR3 with reference TRBV2 and TRBJ1-4 gives the whole variable domain EPEVTQTPSHQVTQMGQEVILRCVPISNHLYFYWYRQILGQKVEFLVSFYNNEISEKSEIFDDQFSVERPDGSNFTLKIRSTKLEDSAMYFCASSRQGAGEKLFFGSGTQLSVL.

In DNA, the CDR3 is TGTGCCAGCAGTTCCGGGGGCAATCAGCCCCAGCATTTT. This translates into CASSSGGNQPQHF. The chain is built from TRBV6-6 and TRBJ1-5; D unresolved. The CDR3 extends over 13 amino acids. Germline-derived CDR1 and CDR2 are MNHNY and SVGAGI (reference sequence). Between the trimmed V and J ends, which lost 4 bases and 2 bases, there was a span of 6 bases.

The CDR3 region has the DNA TGTGCCAGTGCGTCTAGCGGGAGTCGGGAGCAGTTCTTC. As protein: CASASSGSREQFF. This sequence joins TRBV19 and TRBJ2-1, with 10 bases aligning to TRBD2. With V trimmed by 8 bases and J by 10 bases, 8 bases remained unmatched. The germline V gene has CDR1 LNHDA and CDR2 SQIVND (reference sequence). The CDR3 runs 13 residues.